Shown below are 24 T cell receptor beta chains from a single sample sequenced in a study of blood T cell repertoires in COVID-19. Assay: immunoSEQ multiplex PCR; the TCRdb copy retains only in-frame clones and omits some. This sample has over 150,000 clones; 85% occur once, and the top ten carry roughly 1%. The sequenced sample was peripheral blood. These receptors were collected from a man aged 40-50 years with acute or convalescent COVID-19.

This chain links TRBV6-2 or TRBV6-3 with TRBJ1-1; 8 bases map to TRBD1. Germline CDR1 and CDR2: MNHEY and SVGEGT. With 2 bases clipped from V and 3 bases from J, the junction kept 11 bases outside the gene matches. The CDR3 runs 17 residues. The CDR3 nucleotides are TGTGCCAGCAGTTACGGCGATCAGACAGGGGCTTACACTGAAGCTTTCTTT. It is translated as CASSYGDQTGAYTEAFF.

This chain joins TRBV11-3 and TRBJ2-3; a possible D gene is TRBD1 (7 bases). The CDR3 is 15 amino acids. Germline CDR1 reads SGHNT; CDR2 reads YENEEA. V was cut by 2 bases and J by 2 bases, with 11 bases left in between. The CDR3 here is CASSLRRGLTDTQYF. Here the CDR3 DNA reads TGTGCCAGCAGCTTAAGGAGGGGGCTCACAGATACGCAGTATTTT. Looking up the rest from reference TRBV11-3 and TRBJ2-3 gives the full variable domain: EAGVVQSPRYKIIEKKQPVAFWCNPISGHNTLYWYLQNLGQGPELLIRYENEEAVDDSQLPKDRFSAERLKGVDSTLKIQPAELGDSAVYLCASSLRRGLTDTQYFGPGTRLTVL.

CDR3 protein: CASSPRASGGSETQYF. The CDR3 DNA is TGTGCCAGCAGCCCCCGGGCTAGCGGGGGGTCGGAGACCCAGTACTTC. This chain joins TRBV11-2 and TRBJ2-5; 11 nucleotides line up with TRBD2. Germline V CDR1 and CDR2: SGHAT, FQNNGV. This CDR3 comprises 16 residues. The junction had 10 bases not matched to a gene; V was cut back by 5 bases and J by 5 bases.

The genes are TRBV29-1 and TRBJ2-7; the D gene is possibly TRBD1 (6 bases). The V end lost 5 bases, the J end lost 3 bases, and 17 bases lay between the germline ends. The CDR3 runs to 14 residues. Per the germline V gene, CDR1 is SQVTM and CDR2 is ANQGSEA. In DNA form, the CDR3 reads TGCAGCGTTACCACCGGGACATCCCGCTACGAGCAGTACTTC. It encodes CSVTTGTSRYEQYF.

The chain is built from TRBV5-4 and TRBJ1-2; 10 bases are shared with TRBD1. Germline CDR1 reads SGHNT; CDR2 reads YYREEE (reference sequence). The CDR3 runs 15 residues. After removal of 4 bases from V and 3 bases from J, the junction contained 6 bases not matched to a gene. The CDR3 bases are TGTGCCAGCAGCCACCCCGGGACAGGGGACTATGGCTACACCTTC. This codes for CASSHPGTGDYGYTF.

In regard to this clone: Other nucleotide sequences from this sample produce the same CDR3. This chain connects TRBV6-5 to TRBJ2-5; TRBD2 is a possible D gene (6 bases). This CDR3 is 11 amino acids long. Trimming took off 6 bases at V and 5 bases at J, with 7 bases between the two ends. The germline V gene has CDR1 MNHEY and CDR2 SVGAGI. CDR3: CASSRGETQYF. The CDR3 DNA reads as TGTGCCAGCAGCCGGGGGGAGACCCAGTACTTC.

The chain is built from TRBV9 and TRBJ2-1; tentative D call: TRBD2 (6 bases). The CDR3 runs 12 residues. Germline V gene sequence: CDR1 SGDLS, CDR2 YYNGEE. V lost 3 bases and J lost 6, with 7 bases in between. The CDR3 region is CASSATSNEQFF. In DNA form, the CDR3 reads TGTGCCAGCAGCGCGACTAGCAATGAGCAGTTCTTC.

The gene calls are TRBV11-3 and TRBJ2-1; D not certain. From germline, CDR1 is SGHNT and CDR2 YENEEA. The CDR3 consists of 13 residues. V was shortened by 1 base and J by 8 bases, with 9 bases between the two germline ends. The CDR3 sequence: CASSLVLGYEQFF. The CDR3 DNA is TGTGCCAGCAGCTTAGTTCTGGGCTATGAGCAGTTCTTC.

The chain joins TRBV5-1 to TRBJ2-7; possible D gene TRBD1, 6 bases. Germline V lookup: CDR1 SGHRS, CDR2 YFSETQ. V was shortened by 5 bases and J by 5 bases, with 14 bases between the two germline ends. The CDR3 consists of 13 residues. CDR3 bases: TGCGCCAGCAGGAAACAGGGTAGTAACGAGCAGTACTTC. Translation: CASRKQGSNEQYF. Full variable domain (rest looked up from reference TRBV5-1 and TRBJ2-7): KAGVTQTPRYLIKTRGQQVTLSCSPISGHRSVSWYQQTPGQGLQFLFEYFSETQRNKGNFPGRFSGRQFSNSRSEMNVSTLELGDSALYLCASRKQGSNEQYFGPGTRLTVT.

The chain uses TRBV19 and TRBJ2-1; D call uncertain. V was clipped by 1 base and J by 12 bases, with 7 bases between them. Germline values: CDR1 LNHDA, CDR2 SQIVND (reference sequence). The CDR3 length is 11 residues. In nucleotides, the CDR3 is TGTGCCAGTAGTATAGGGTCAGGGCAGTTCTTC. As protein: CASSIGSGQFF.

The gene calls are TRBV7-9 and TRBJ2-7, with TRBD1 matching 8 bases. V lost 5 bases, J lost 2 bases, and 5 bases stayed unmatched. Germline V gives CDR1 SEHNR, CDR2 FQNEAQ (reference sequence). This CDR3 has 14 residues. The CDR3 here is CASSPDRAPYEQYF. The CDR3 bases are TGTGCCAGCAGCCCGGACAGGGCCCCCTACGAGCAGTACTTC.

The chain couples TRBV11-1 to TRBJ1-1, with D possibly being TRBD1 (6 bases). The CDR3 runs to 15 residues. CDR1 and CDR2 from the germline V gene are SGHAT and FQDESV (reference sequence). V shed 2 bases and J shed 4 bases, with 14 bases lying between them. The CDR3 loop reads CASSLKQGQGTEAFF. The CDR3 bases are TGTGCCAGCAGCTTAAAACAGGGTCAAGGCACTGAAGCTTTCTTT. The full variable domain, its missing parts supplied by reference TRBV11-1 and TRBJ1-1, is EAEVAQSPRYKITEKSQAVAFWCDPISGHATLYWYRQILGQGPELLVQFQDESVVDDSQLPKDRFSAERLKGVDSTLKIQPAELGDSAMYLCASSLKQGQGTEAFFGQGTRLTVV.

This clone came up a few times. The chain is built from TRBV11-2 and TRBJ2-7; D perhaps matches TRBD1 (6 bases). The V end lost 3 bases, the J end lost 6 bases, and 12 bases lay between the germline ends. The CDR3 length is 13 residues. The germline V gene has CDR1 SGHAT and CDR2 FQNNGV. CDR3 amino acids: CASSFLTGSEQYF. The CDR3 DNA follows: TGTGCCAGCAGCTTCCTTACAGGGAGCGAGCAGTACTTC.

This chain uses TRBV4-3 with TRBJ2-2, with 8 bases fitting TRBD2. Germline values: CDR1 LGHNA, CDR2 YSLEER. CDR3 size: 15 residues. With V trimmed by 4 bases and J by 3 bases, 4 bases remained unmatched. The CDR3 DNA sequence: TGCGCCAGCAGCCCCGGGGGGGGGTACACCGGGGAGCTGTTTTTT. The encoded protein is CASSPGGGYTGELFF.

The V call is TRBV5-1, the J call TRBJ2-5, with D possibly being TRBD2 (5 bases). Trimming cost V 0 bases and J 0 bases, with 12 bases left between them. Germline V gene sequence: CDR1 SGHRS, CDR2 YFSETQ. The CDR3 is 16 residues long. The CDR3 is CASSLVANRYQETQYF. The CDR3 DNA follows: TGCGCCAGCAGCTTGGTAGCGAACCGATACCAAGAGACCCAGTACTTC.

V usage is TRBV6-5 and J usage is TRBJ1-1; D remains unclear. CDR1 MNHEY and CDR2 SVGAGI come from the germline V gene. The CDR3 contains 14 residues. Trimming removed 6 bases at V and 0 bases at J, with 11 bases between. The DNA for the CDR3 is TGTGCCAGCAGGGGATGGGAGATGAACACTGAAGCTTTCTTT. This codes for CASRGWEMNTEAFF.

The chain links TRBV4-2 to TRBJ1-4; D might be TRBD1 (5 bases). The V end was cut by 4 bases, the J end by 8 bases, with 23 bases between. The CDR3 runs 17 residues. The germline V gene encodes CDR1 LGHNA and CDR2 YNFKEQ. This CDR3 reads CASSPAGRGNLEEKLFF. DNA for the CDR3: TGTGCCAGCAGCCCTGCGGGGAGGGGCAATCTGGAAGAAAAACTGTTTTTT.

The chain joins TRBV28 to TRBJ1-5, with D maybe TRBD1 (5 bases). The CDR3 sequence is 16 residues long. V lost 0 bases to trimming and J lost 3 bases, with 12 bases between them. Germline V gene sequence: CDR1 MDHEN, CDR2 SYDVKM. This chain's CDR3 is CASSLWGRGFNQPQHF. Here the CDR3 DNA reads TGTGCCAGCAGTTTATGGGGAAGGGGTTTCAATCAGCCCCAGCATTTT.

V usage is TRBV6-6 and J usage is TRBJ2-1, with D maybe TRBD2 (6 bases). V lost 4 bases and J lost 3, with 16 bases in between. Germline V lookup: CDR1 MNHNY, CDR2 SVGAGI (reference sequence). CDR3 length: 16 amino acids. CDR3 sequence: CASSSPGGVGYNEQFF. Here the CDR3 DNA reads TGTGCCAGCAGTTCCCCTGGAGGGGTGGGCTACAATGAGCAGTTCTTC.

V is TRBV5-8 and J is TRBJ1-2; D remains ambiguous. V was trimmed by 0 bases and J by 2 bases, leaving 14 bases between them. Looked up from germline, CDR1 is SGHTS and CDR2 is YDEGEE. The length of the CDR3 is 16 residues. The CDR3, as DNA: TGTGCCAGCAGCTTGGGAATTGCGGCACCCAACTATGGCTACACCTTC. Protein product: CASSLGIAAPNYGYTF.

This sequence joins TRBV12-5 and TRBJ1-1; D ambiguous. Germline V gene sequence: CDR1 LGHNT, CDR2 FRNRAP. There are 14 residues in the CDR3. V lost 1 base to trimming and J lost 0 bases, with 6 bases between them. Here the CDR3 reads CASGLALVNTEAFF. CDR3 sequence (DNA): TGTGCTAGTGGTTTGGCATTAGTGAACACTGAAGCTTTCTTT.

V and J are TRBV5-6 and TRBJ2-2; 16 nucleotides align to TRBD2. Germline loops: CDR1 SGHDT, CDR2 YYEEEE. The CDR3 extends over 17 amino acids. With V trimmed by 3 bases and J by 4 bases, 3 bases remained unmatched. This CDR3 reads CASSWGTSGRVTGELFF. CDR3 DNA sequence: TGTGCCAGCAGCTGGGGGACTAGCGGGAGGGTCACCGGGGAGCTGTTTTTT.

This clone was recorded only once. V is TRBV5-1 and J is TRBJ1-5; no reliable D call. CDR3 size: 16 residues. Trimming took off 0 bases at V and 0 bases at J, with 10 bases between the two ends. Germline assignment: CDR1 SGHRS and CDR2 YFSETQ. CDR3 protein: CASSLGLVFSNQPQHF. The CDR3 DNA is TGCGCCAGCAGCTTGGGGCTGGTTTTTAGCAATCAGCCCCAGCATTTT.

The count of this clone is one. The chain combines TRBV10-3 with TRBJ2-7, with 7 bases identical to TRBD1. The ends lost 3 bases at V and 4 bases at J; junction bases unmatched: 6. The germline V gene encodes CDR1 ENHRY and CDR2 SYGVKD. The CDR3 contains 14 residues. The CDR3 loop reads CAISDLPGGYEQYF. As DNA, the CDR3 is TGTGCCATCAGTGATCTTCCAGGGGGATACGAGCAGTACTTC.